Presented here are 2 T cell receptor beta chains from one specimen sequenced in a study of shared clonotypes between healthy human individuals. Clones were read by immunoSEQ multiplex PCR, and TCRdb kept only the in-frame ones, dropping some. This sample yields 980,000 or so clones, of which less than 85% are seen a single time; around 1.5% belongs to the top ten. Source material: memory CD4+ T cells sorted from blood. The subset is: CD45RA-negative fraction. The source is a man younger than 35 in good health.

The chain joins TRBV9 to TRBJ2-2, with D tentatively TRBD2 (6 bases). Trimming stripped 5 bases from V and 6 bases from J, with 8 bases between. Germline V gene sequence: CDR1 SGDLS, CDR2 YYNGEE. CDR3 length equals 12 residues. The DNA of the CDR3 is TGTGCCAGCAGACGGGAGTCCGGGGAGCTGTTTTTT. Translated: CASRRESGELFF.

The chain uses TRBV12-5 and TRBJ2-1; D ambiguous. V was clipped by 6 bases and J by 4 bases, with 10 bases between them. This CDR3 contains 13 residues. The V gene's germline CDR1 is LGHNT and CDR2 FRNRAP. This CDR3 reads CASGTRNYNEQFF. CDR3 sequence (DNA): TGTGCTAGTGGGACTCGAAATTACAATGAGCAGTTCTTC. Full variable domain (rest looked up from reference TRBV12-5 and TRBJ2-1): DARVTQTPRHKVTEMGQEVTMRCQPILGHNTVFWYRQTMMQGLELLAYFRNRAPLDDSGMPKDRFSAEMPDATLATLKIQPSEPRDSAVYFCASGTRNYNEQFFGPGTRLTVL.